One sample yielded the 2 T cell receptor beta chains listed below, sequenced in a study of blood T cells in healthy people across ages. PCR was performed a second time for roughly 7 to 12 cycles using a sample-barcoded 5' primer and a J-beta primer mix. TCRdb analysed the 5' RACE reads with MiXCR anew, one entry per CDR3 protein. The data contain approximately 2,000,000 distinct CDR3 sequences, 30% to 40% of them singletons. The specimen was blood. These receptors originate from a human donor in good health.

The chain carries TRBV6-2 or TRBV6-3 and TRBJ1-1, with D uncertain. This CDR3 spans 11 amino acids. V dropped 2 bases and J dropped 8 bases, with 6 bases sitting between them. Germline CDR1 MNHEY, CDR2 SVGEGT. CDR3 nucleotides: TGTGCCAGCAGTTACGGTATAGAAGCTTTCTTT. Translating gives CASSYGIEAFF.

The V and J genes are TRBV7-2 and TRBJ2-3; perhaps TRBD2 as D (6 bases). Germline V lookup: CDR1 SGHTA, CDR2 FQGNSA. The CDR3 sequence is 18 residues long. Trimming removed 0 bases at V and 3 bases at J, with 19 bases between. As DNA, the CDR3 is TGTGCCAGCAGCTTAGCGCTGTCGGCGGGGAGTGAGACAGATACGCAGTATTTT. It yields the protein CASSLALSAGSETDTQYF.